Presented here are 5 T cell receptor beta chains from one specimen sequenced in a study of blood T cell repertoires in COVID-19. TCRdb keeps only in-frame clones here, not all; method: immunoSEQ multiplex PCR. The sample includes about 67,000 clones, around four fifths of them seen just once. Sequences were obtained from peripheral blood. The receptors were sampled from a human donor in a cohort sampled during active COVID-19.

The chain recombines TRBV7-3 with TRBJ2-2; the match to TRBD1 covers 9 bases. The germline CDR1 and CDR2 sequences are SGHTA and FQGTGA. Trimming cost V 1 base and J 1 base; bases outside gene matches: 1. CDR3 length equals 16 residues. The CDR3 protein is CASSLMGQGNTGELFF. CDR3 sequence (DNA): TGTGCCAGCAGCTTAATGGGACAGGGGAACACCGGGGAGCTGTTTTTT.

This clone was seen a handful of times. The rearrangement links TRBV6-5 to TRBJ1-6; 9 bases map to TRBD1. V shed 5 bases, J shed 7 bases, and the junction held 6 bases outside the gene matches. The length of the CDR3 is 15 residues. Germline assignment: CDR1 MNHEY and CDR2 SVGAGI. CDR3 sequence: CASSIDRGYNSPLHF. The CDR3 DNA reads TGTGCCAGCAGTATTGACAGGGGGTACAATTCACCCCTCCACTTT.

The CDR3 DNA reads as TGTGCCACCAGCAGAGGGGCCAGGGGGTCCTATAATTCACCCCTCCACTTT. It translates to CATSRGARGSYNSPLHF. The chain employs TRBV15 and TRBJ1-6; 7 bases match TRBD1. The CDR3 loop spans 17 amino acids. V trimming: 1 base; J trimming: 1 base; junction bases outside the gene matches: 4. Germline loops: CDR1 LNHNV, CDR2 YYDKDF (reference sequence).

The chain couples TRBV5-1 to TRBJ2-1; D is possibly TRBD1 (6 bases). The V end was cut by 2 bases, the J end by 8 bases, with 14 bases between. CDR1 SGHRS and CDR2 YFSETQ come from the germline V gene. The CDR3 has 14 residues. The CDR3 region has the DNA TGCGCCAGCAGCTTCCCAGGGGAATGGGATGAGCAGTTCTTC. It codes for CASSFPGEWDEQFF.

This clone has only a few counts. V gene TRBV28 combines with J gene TRBJ1-1, with TRBD1 as a possible D gene (6 bases). CDR3 length: 14 amino acids. CDR1 MDHEN and CDR2 SYDVKM come from the germline V gene. Trimming shortened V by 7 bases and J by 6 bases, and 18 bases separated the two germline ends. CDR3 residues: CASTVQGSVPEAFF. CDR3 nucleotides: TGTGCCAGCACCGTCCAGGGGAGTGTACCTGAAGCTTTCTTT.